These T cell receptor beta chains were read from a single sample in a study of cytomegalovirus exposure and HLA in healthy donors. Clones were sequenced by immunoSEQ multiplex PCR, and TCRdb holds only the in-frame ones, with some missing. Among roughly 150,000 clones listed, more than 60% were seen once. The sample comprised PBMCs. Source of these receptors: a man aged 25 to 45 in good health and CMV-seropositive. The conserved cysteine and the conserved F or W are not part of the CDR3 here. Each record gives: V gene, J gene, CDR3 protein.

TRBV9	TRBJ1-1	ASSVAAGEGTEAF
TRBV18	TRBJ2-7	ASSGPGLKEQY
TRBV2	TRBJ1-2	ASSPQGGRYGYT
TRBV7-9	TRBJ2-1	ASSLFGDRGQNEQF
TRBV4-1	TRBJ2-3	ASSQGARLGDTQY
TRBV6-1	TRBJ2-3	ASSSQGTSDTQY
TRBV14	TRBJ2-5	ASSPGLAGPRETQY
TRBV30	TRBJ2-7	AWSSPSDYEQY
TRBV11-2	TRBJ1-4	ASSLGVVSTRWNEKLF
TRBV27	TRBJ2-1	ASSLASGNNEQF
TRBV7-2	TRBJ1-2	ASRSGGWNYGYT
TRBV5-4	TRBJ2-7	ASRELAGSSYEQY
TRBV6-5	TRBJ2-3	ASSYGPLPTDTQY
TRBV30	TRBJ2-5	AWSVLGETQY
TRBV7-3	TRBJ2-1	ASSLRAGTSPGEQF
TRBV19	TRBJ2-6	ASSNPSGVPFSGANVLT
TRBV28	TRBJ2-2	ASSSARVNTGELF
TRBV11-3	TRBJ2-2	ASSSRDYGSGGELF
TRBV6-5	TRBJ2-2	ASNQGLPGGELF
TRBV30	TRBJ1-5	AWSRRAGQPQH
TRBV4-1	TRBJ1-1	ASSQHQTGTEAF
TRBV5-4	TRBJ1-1	ASSLPGTEAF
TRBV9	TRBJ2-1	ASSNIAGLMSSYNEQF
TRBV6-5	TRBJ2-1	ASSYGQRGYNEQF
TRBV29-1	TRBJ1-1	SVALVNTEAF
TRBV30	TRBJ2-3	AWSVLTDTQY
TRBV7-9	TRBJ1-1	SSSLVLDTEAF
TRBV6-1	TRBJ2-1	ASSGAGQSNEQF
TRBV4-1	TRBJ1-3	ASSQGRQATSGNTIY
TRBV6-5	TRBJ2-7	ASKRGSFSYEQY
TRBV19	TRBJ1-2	ASMERSGYT
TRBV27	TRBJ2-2	ASSLWVPGTGFNGELF
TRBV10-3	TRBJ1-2	AISETGLEANYGYT
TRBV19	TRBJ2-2	ASMSGMIGELF
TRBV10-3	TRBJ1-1	AITDGQAMNTEAF
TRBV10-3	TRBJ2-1	AITRLAGDEQF
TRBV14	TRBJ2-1	ASSPPTSGIMDEQF
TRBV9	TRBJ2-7	ASSVGSGTGPYEQY
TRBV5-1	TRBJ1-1	ASSLDRANTEAF
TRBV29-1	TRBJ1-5	SVRDRDNQPQH
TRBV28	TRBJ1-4	ASRAGGATNEKLF
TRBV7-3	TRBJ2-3	ASSLTGGAGGPDTQY
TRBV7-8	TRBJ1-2	ASSLGGDYGYT
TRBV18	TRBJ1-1	ATSGAMNTEAF
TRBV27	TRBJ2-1	ASSQDSSYNEQF
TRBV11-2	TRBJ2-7	ASSLQRDTYEQY
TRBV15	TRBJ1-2	ATSRGGGRGYT
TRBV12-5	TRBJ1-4	ASGLGVQGAPEKLF
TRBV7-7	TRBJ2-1	ASSLALVAGGPDEQF
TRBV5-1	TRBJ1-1	ASSLGVGSGTEAF
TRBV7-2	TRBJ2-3	ASSLPSGRVTDTQY
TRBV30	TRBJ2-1	AWSKAANEQF
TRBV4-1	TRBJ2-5	ASSQGSGGSGETQY
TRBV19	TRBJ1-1	ASRAGGYTEAF
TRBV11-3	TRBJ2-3	ASSQGDRTASTDTQY
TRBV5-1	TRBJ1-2	ASSVTGGIFT
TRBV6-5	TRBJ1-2	ASSHDRDYGYT
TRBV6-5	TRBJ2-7	ASRLGSYEQY
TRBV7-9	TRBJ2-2	ASSSSGRALTGELF